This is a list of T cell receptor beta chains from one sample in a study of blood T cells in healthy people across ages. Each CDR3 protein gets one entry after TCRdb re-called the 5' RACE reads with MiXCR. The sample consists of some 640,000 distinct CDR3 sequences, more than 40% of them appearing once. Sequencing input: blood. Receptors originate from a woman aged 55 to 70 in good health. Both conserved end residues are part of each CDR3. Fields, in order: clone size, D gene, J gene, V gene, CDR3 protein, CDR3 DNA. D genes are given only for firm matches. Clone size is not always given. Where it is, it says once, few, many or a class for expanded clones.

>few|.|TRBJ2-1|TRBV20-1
CSAYVPGKQFF
TGCAGTGCCTACGTACCGGGAAAGCAGTTCTTC
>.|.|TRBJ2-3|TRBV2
CASSEAGQHTDTQYF
TGTGCCAGCAGTGAGGCGGGACAGCACACAGATACGCAGTATTTT
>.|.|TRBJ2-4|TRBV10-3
CAIRLGRAEGGEQYF
TGTGCCATCAGATTGGGGCGGGCTGAAGGAGGGGAGCAGTACTTC
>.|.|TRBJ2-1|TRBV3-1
CASSDPAGTSYNEQFF
TGTGCCAGCAGCGACCCAGCGGGCACGTCCTACAATGAGCAGTTCTTC
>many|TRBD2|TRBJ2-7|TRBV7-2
CASSLALSGSYEQYF
TGTGCCAGCAGCTTAGCGCTAAGCGGGAGTTACGAGCAGTACTTC
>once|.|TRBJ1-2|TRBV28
CASSRGTGRLLHYGYTF
TGTGCCAGCAGTCGAGGGACTGGCCGGTTACTCCACTATGGCTACACCTTC
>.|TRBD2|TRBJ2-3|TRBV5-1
CASKGLAGEPASTDTQYF
TGCGCCAGCAAAGGCCTAGCGGGAGAACCCGCTAGCACAGATACGCAGTATTTT
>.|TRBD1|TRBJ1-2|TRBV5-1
CASSPGTGIYGYTF
TGCGCCAGCAGCCCCGGGACAGGCATCTATGGCTACACCTTC
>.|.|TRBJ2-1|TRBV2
CASSAPGTIHNEQFF
TGTGCCAGCAGTGCACCCGGGACAATCCACAATGAGCAGTTCTTC
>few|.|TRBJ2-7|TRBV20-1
CSARRGIDEQYF
TGCAGTGCTCGCAGGGGAATCGACGAGCAGTACTTC
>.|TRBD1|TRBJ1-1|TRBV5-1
CASSLAPTGVNTEAFF
TGCGCCAGCAGCTTGGCCCCCACAGGGGTGAACACTGAAGCTTTCTTT
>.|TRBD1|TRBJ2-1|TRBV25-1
CTSSEPRAGGYNEQFF
TGTACCAGCAGTGAACCACGGGCAGGGGGCTACAATGAGCAGTTCTTC
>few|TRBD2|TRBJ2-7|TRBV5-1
CASSLTLAGPYEQYF
TGCGCCAGCAGCTTGACCCTAGCGGGACCGTACGAGCAGTACTTC
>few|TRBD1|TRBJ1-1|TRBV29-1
CSVMGQWNTEAFF
TGCAGCGTCATGGGACAGTGGAACACTGAAGCTTTCTTT
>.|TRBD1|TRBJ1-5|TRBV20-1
CSAPRGGTGNQPQHF
TGCAGTGCTCCGAGGGGGGGGACAGGCAATCAGCCCCAGCATTTT
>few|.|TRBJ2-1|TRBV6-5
CASSYSGSGEQFF
TGTGCCAGCAGTTACTCCGGTTCGGGTGAGCAGTTCTTC
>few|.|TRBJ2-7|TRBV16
CASSQFRDSNTYEQYF
TGTGCCAGCAGCCAATTTCGAGACAGCAATACCTACGAGCAGTACTTC
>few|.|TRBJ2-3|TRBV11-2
CASSPWADTQYF
TGTGCCAGCAGCCCTTGGGCAGATACGCAGTATTTT
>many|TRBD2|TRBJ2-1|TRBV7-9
CASSSSGLAGGTYNEQFF
TGTGCCAGCAGCTCATCAGGACTAGCGGGAGGGACCTACAATGAGCAGTTCTTC
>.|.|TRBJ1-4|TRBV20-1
CRTGSTNEKLFF
TGCAGGACCGGGTCAACTAATGAAAAACTGTTTTTT
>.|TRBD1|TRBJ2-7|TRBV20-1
CSARGRGLDEQYF
TGCAGTGCTAGAGGAAGGGGGCTGGACGAGCAGTACTTC
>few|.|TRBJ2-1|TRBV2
CASSVISGNEQFF
TGTGCCAGCAGTGTAATCAGCGGCAATGAGCAGTTCTTC
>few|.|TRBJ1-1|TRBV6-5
CASSSQTGGDTEAFF
TGTGCCAGCAGTTCCCAGACAGGAGGGGACACTGAAGCTTTCTTT
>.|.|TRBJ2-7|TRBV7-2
CASSPKRSGLYEQYF
TGTGCCAGCAGCCCCAAGAGGAGCGGGCTCTACGAGCAGTACTTC
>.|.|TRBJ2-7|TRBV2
CASLDRGEQYF
TGTGCCAGCCTTGACAGAGGCGAGCAGTACTTC
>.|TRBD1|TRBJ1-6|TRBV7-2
CASSFQGVNSPLHF
TGTGCCAGCAGCTTCCAGGGGGTTAATTCACCCCTCCACTTT
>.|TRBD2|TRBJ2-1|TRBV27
CASSFTSGGPFNEQFF
TGTGCCAGCAGTTTTACTAGCGGGGGGCCGTTCAATGAGCAGTTCTTC
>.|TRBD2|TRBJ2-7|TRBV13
CASSIRLAVTYEQYF
TGTGCCAGCAGCATCCGACTAGCGGTTACCTACGAGCAGTACTTC
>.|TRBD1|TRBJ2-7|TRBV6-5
CASSPPGDRNEQYF
TGTGCCAGCAGTCCCCCCGGGGACAGAAACGAGCAGTACTTC
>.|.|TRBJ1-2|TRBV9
CASSPEQGNYGYTF
TGTGCCAGCAGCCCCGAACAGGGAAACTATGGCTACACCTTC
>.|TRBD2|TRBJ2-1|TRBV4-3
CASSQGGPSGSTNEQFF
TGCGCCAGCAGCCAAGGGGGGCCTAGCGGGAGTACGAATGAGCAGTTCTTC
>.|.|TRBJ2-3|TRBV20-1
CSAQTTTPSTDTQYF
TGCAGTGCGCAGACGACTACCCCTAGCACAGATACGCAGTATTTT
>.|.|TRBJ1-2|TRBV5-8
CASRPDGAGYTF
TGTGCCAGCAGACCGGACGGCGCCGGCTACACCTTC
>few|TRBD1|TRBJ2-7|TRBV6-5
CASSFRTGSGEQYF
TGTGCCAGCAGTTTTCGGACAGGTTCTGGCGAGCAGTACTTC
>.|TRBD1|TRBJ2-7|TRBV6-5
CASSYTGTGLNEQYF
TGTGCCAGCAGTTATACCGGGACAGGGCTCAACGAGCAGTACTTC
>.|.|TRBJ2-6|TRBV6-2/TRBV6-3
CASSPQYVGANVLTF
TGTGCCAGCAGTCCACAATACGTTGGGGCCAACGTCCTGACTTTC
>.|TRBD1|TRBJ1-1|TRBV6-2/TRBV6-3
CASRYRQGVNTEAFF
TGTGCCAGCAGGTACCGACAGGGGGTCAACACTGAAGCTTTCTTT
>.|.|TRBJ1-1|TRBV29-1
CSAQKGRAEAFF
TGCAGCGCTCAAAAGGGCAGGGCGGAAGCTTTCTTT
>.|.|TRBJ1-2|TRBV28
CASSLYGGLIYGYTF
TGTGCCAGCAGTTTATATGGCGGGCTGATCTATGGCTACACCTTC
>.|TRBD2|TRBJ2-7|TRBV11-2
CASSPRTSYNEQYF
TGTGCCAGCAGCCCTAGGACTAGTTACAATGAGCAGTACTTC
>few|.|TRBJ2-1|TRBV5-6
CASTLSPLSYNEQFF
TGTGCCAGCACCTTGAGCCCGCTTTCCTACAATGAGCAGTTCTTC
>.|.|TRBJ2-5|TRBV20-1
CSARRGEEGETQYF
TGCAGTGCCCGAAGGGGAGAGGAGGGGGAGACCCAGTACTTC